This T cell receptor beta chain is drawn from a study of blood T cell repertoires in COVID-19. The CDR3 covers 16 residues. With 4 bases removed from V and 5 bases from J, the gap between germline ends came to 15 bases. Germline CDR1 LGHDT, CDR2 YNNKEL (reference sequence). How the authors handled the data: From reference gene primer amplification, estimates of nucleated cell counts were derived. Repertoires were generated with immunoSEQ multiplex PCR, while TCRdb's copy carries only in-frame clones and drops some. V, J and clone size reflect that table, while D and trimming were determined from the DNA. Of a few hundred thousand clones in the sample, 85% to 90% were seen once.

The genes are TRBV3-1 (or the pseudogene TRBV3-2) and TRBJ1-6, with D possibly matching TRBD1 (6 bases). This receptor was taken from a woman in her 30s with COVID-19, enrolled during active disease. The sequenced sample was peripheral blood. The DNA of the CDR3 is TGTGCCAGCAGCCTTACCTCGGGACAAAATAATTCACCCCTCCACTTT. Translating it yields CASSLTSGQNNSPLHF.